Each of the 27 T cell receptor beta chains below was sequenced from the same sample in a study of identical twins. Via MiXCR, TCRdb re-called the 5' RACE reads, giving one row per CDR3 protein. Altogether about 210,000 distinct CDR3 sequences are present, less than 9.5% being singletons, with the ten largest covering roughly 5%. The sample comprised memory (CD45RO+) T cells sorted from blood. These receptors all stem from a young woman in good health.

This clonotype turned up a few times. V usage is TRBV6-6 and J usage is TRBJ1-1, with D maybe TRBD1 (5 bases). The V end lost 7 bases, the J end lost 4 bases, and 7 bases lay between the germline ends. Germline V gene data show CDR1 as MNHNY and CDR2 as SVGAGI (reference sequence). This CDR3 contains 11 residues. The CDR3: CASTGLTEAFF. CDR3 coding DNA: TGTGCCAGCACAGGGCTCACTGAAGCTTTCTTT.

This clonotype was seen repeatedly, ten times or more. The V call is TRBV4-2, the J call TRBJ2-3; 8 nucleotides align to TRBD2. The CDR3 has 14 residues. V lost 3 bases, J lost 1 base, and 0 bases stayed unmatched. The germline CDR1 and CDR2 sequences are LGHNA and YNFKEQ. The CDR3 is CASSQTSGTDTQYF. The CDR3 DNA reads as TGTGCCAGCAGCCAGACTAGCGGCACAGATACGCAGTATTTT.

This clonotype has only a few counts. J is TRBJ1-1 and V is TRBV12-3 or TRBV12-4, with D uncertain. V was cut by 9 bases and J by 1 base, with 6 bases left in between. The CDR3 loop spans 11 amino acids. The CDR3 sequence: CASPGNTEAFF. In DNA form, the CDR3 reads TGTGCCAGTCCGGGGAACACTGAAGCTTTCTTT.

The rearrangement uses TRBV6-5 and TRBJ2-5; no firm D call. This CDR3 spans 12 amino acids. Trimming stripped 4 bases from V and 5 bases from J, with 8 bases between. Germline values: CDR1 MNHEY, CDR2 SVGAGI. DNA for the CDR3: TGTGCCAGCAGTTGGAATCGCGAGACCCAGTACTTC. As protein: CASSWNRETQYF.

This rearrangement joins TRBV5-1 to TRBJ1-1, with a weak D call TRBD1 (6 bases). This CDR3 spans 15 amino acids. Germline V gives CDR1 SGHRS, CDR2 YFSETQ. V was cut by 4 bases and J by 1 base, with 14 bases left in between. Written as DNA, the CDR3 is TGCGCCAGCAGCCCGGCCCGGACAGCGAACACTGAAGCTTTCTTT. Translating gives CASSPARTANTEAFF.

The chain employs TRBV3-1 and TRBJ1-2; D gene uncertain. Germline CDR1 and CDR2: LGHDT and YNNKEL (reference sequence). The CDR3 is 13 amino acids. V lost 2 bases, J lost 0 bases, and 4 bases lay in between. CDR3 region: CASSQRANYGYTF. The CDR3 DNA sequence: TGTGCCAGCAGCCAACGGGCTAACTATGGCTACACCTTC.

Worth noting for this clonotype: The conserved final phenylalanine or tryptophan is absent from the CDR3, which likely points to a read error. The DNA is left out, because the CDR3 cannot be placed on it with certainty; the CDR3 is given as TCRdb lists it. CDR3: CASNGSDKES. The rearrangement links TRBV12-3 or TRBV12-4 to TRBJ1-4; whether TRBD1, the table's D call, matches the DNA was not checked. A total of 10 residues make up the CDR3, ends included.

This chain uses TRBV29-1 with TRBJ2-1, with TRBD2 as a possible D gene (6 bases). V dropped 0 bases and J dropped 3 bases, with 18 bases sitting between them. Germline CDR1 reads SQVTM; CDR2 reads ANQGSEA. The CDR3 spans 17 residues. The CDR3: CSVEDLPEGTVYNEQFF. CDR3 DNA sequence: TGCAGCGTTGAAGATCTTCCGGAGGGAACCGTCTACAATGAGCAGTTCTTC.

This clonotype has just a few counts. This chain uses TRBV5-1 with TRBJ2-3; D not certain. V lost 0 bases and J lost 14, with 13 bases in between. Germline V gene data show CDR1 as SGHRS and CDR2 as YFSETQ. The CDR3 has 12 residues. This CDR3 reads CASSLEGRAWYF. The CDR3 bases are TGCGCCAGCAGCTTGGAGGGCCGTGCCTGGTATTTT.

In its sample, this clonotype was seen many times. The rearrangement links TRBV12-3 or TRBV12-4 to TRBJ1-2, with 8 bases that match TRBD1. The CDR3 runs 14 residues. With 6 bases clipped from V and 4 bases from J, the junction kept 7 bases outside the gene matches. The CDR3 coding sequence is TGTGCCAGCAGGCAGACAGGGGTGGGCTATGGCTACACCTTC. Amino acid sequence: CASRQTGVGYGYTF.

In this sample, this clonotype turned up many times. The chain has TRBV20-1 and TRBJ2-1; 8 bases agree with TRBD2. Germline CDR1 DFQATT, CDR2 SNEGSKA (reference sequence). The CDR3 length is 13 residues. CDR3 protein: CSGGGPRDNEQFF. In DNA, the CDR3 is TGCAGCGGGGGGGGGCCTCGCGACAATGAGCAGTTCTTC.

Only a few counts were recorded for this clonotype. The chain recombines TRBV20-1 with TRBJ2-7; 11 bases match TRBD1. V lost 5 bases to trimming and J lost 5 bases; unmatched junction nucleotides: 8. The CDR3 consists of 14 residues. Looked up from germline, CDR1 is DFQATT and CDR2 is SNEGSKA (reference sequence). This CDR3 is CSAQPGQGVDEQYF. CDR3 DNA: TGCAGTGCTCAGCCGGGACAGGGGGTCGACGAGCAGTACTTC.

The V and J genes are TRBV27 and TRBJ1-6; the D is unclear. Trimming shortened V by 3 bases and J by 10 bases, and 10 bases separated the two germline ends. CDR1 MNHEY and CDR2 SMNVEV come from the germline V gene (reference sequence). CDR3 size: 13 residues. The CDR3 loop reads CASSLQRESPLHF. CDR3 coding DNA: TGTGCCAGCAGTTTGCAGAGGGAATCACCCCTCCACTTT.

A few counts support this clonotype. The V and J genes are TRBV5-5 and TRBJ2-7; 7 bases agree with TRBD1. Germline V CDR1 and CDR2: SGHKS, YYEKEE (reference sequence). This CDR3 is 15 amino acids long. Trimming removed 5 bases from V and 3 bases from J; junction bases left unmatched: 11. This chain's CDR3 is CASSNLPTGNYEQYF. The CDR3 region has the DNA TGTGCCAGCAGTAACTTACCGACAGGGAACTACGAGCAGTACTTC.

The J gene is TRBJ2-3, the V gene TRBV2; 9 bases match TRBD1. CDR1 SNHLY and CDR2 FYNNEI come from the germline V gene. The V segment lost 6 bases and the J segment 6 bases; nucleotides outside the gene matches: 7. The CDR3 is 14 amino acids. The CDR3 spells CASRKQGATDTQYF. CDR3 bases: TGTGCCAGCAGAAAACAGGGGGCAACTGATACGCAGTATTTT.

The chain carries TRBV18 and TRBJ2-2; D perhaps matches TRBD2 (6 bases). The CDR3 is made up of 16 amino acids. V was trimmed by 4 bases and J by 5 bases, leaving 17 bases between them. CDR1 and CDR2 (germline): KGHSH, LQKENI. The CDR3 DNA follows: TGTGCCAGCTCACTTCAGGTCTCGGGAGAGACCGGGGAGCTGTTTTTT. Residues: CASSLQVSGETGELFF.

The sample holds many counts of this clonotype. The chain joins TRBV12-3 or TRBV12-4 to TRBJ2-7; D remains ambiguous. Between the trimmed V and J ends, which lost 5 bases and 3 bases, there was a span of 8 bases. The CDR3 totals 12 residues. CDR3 nucleotides: TGTGCCAGCAGTCAGGTTGTCTACGAGCAGTACTTC. It specifies CASSQVVYEQYF.

This clonotype was found many times. The V and J genes are TRBV5-1 and TRBJ1-1; D ambiguous. Looked up from germline, CDR1 is SGHRS and CDR2 is YFSETQ. This CDR3 contains 15 residues. V lost 1 base to trimming and J lost 8 bases, with 18 bases between them. The CDR3 loop reads CASSLMGIGDIEAFF. The DNA of the CDR3 is TGCGCCAGCAGCTTGATGGGAATTGGTGATATCGAAGCTTTCTTT.

The chain recombines TRBV5-8 with TRBJ2-6, with D perhaps matching TRBD1 or TRBD2 (6 bases each). Deletions cut 4 bases from V and 2 bases from J, with 7 bases between. CDR1 and CDR2 (germline): SGHTS, YDEGEE. This CDR3 contains 14 residues. CDR3 in DNA: TGTGCCAGCAGCCGGGGGCCTGGGGCCAACGTCCTGACTTTC. This sequence encodes CASSRGPGANVLTF.

The chain couples TRBV9 to TRBJ2-1, with D uncertain. With 4 bases removed from V and 8 bases from J, the gap between germline ends came to 16 bases. Germline V gives CDR1 SGDLS, CDR2 YYNGEE. The CDR3 spans 14 residues. The CDR3 loop reads CASSPLSRDDEQFF. For the CDR3, the DNA is TGTGCCAGCAGCCCTCTCTCCCGCGACGATGAGCAGTTCTTC.

This clonotype was seen repeatedly, ten times or more. The CDR3 protein is CASTRYGLAPDTQYF. For the CDR3, the DNA is TGTGCCAGCACCCGTTACGGACTAGCTCCAGATACGCAGTATTTT. The genes are TRBV7-8 and TRBJ2-3; 8 bases are shared with TRBD2. The CDR3 covers 15 residues. Trimming cost V 7 bases and J 4 bases; bases outside gene matches: 10. CDR1 and CDR2 from the germline V gene are SGHVS and FQNEAQ.

This rearrangement joins TRBV7-6 to TRBJ1-6; a possible D gene is TRBD1 (6 bases). This CDR3 contains 14 residues. V was clipped by 3 bases and J by 8 bases, with 11 bases between them. Germline V gene data show CDR1 as SGHVS and CDR2 as FNYEAQ. The CDR3 loop is CASSLVDSYSPLHF. The CDR3 DNA follows: TGTGCCAGCAGCTTGGTGGACAGTTATTCACCCCTCCACTTT.

In this sample, this clonotype turned up a few times. V usage is TRBV3-1 and J usage is TRBJ1-1; 7 bases map to TRBD1. In germline, CDR1 is LGHDT, CDR2 YNNKEL (reference sequence). This CDR3 region has 14 residues. Trimming cost V 3 bases and J 2 bases; bases outside gene matches: 3. The CDR3 reads CASSHRQGNTEAFF. CDR3 sequence (DNA): TGTGCCAGCAGCCACCGACAGGGTAACACTGAAGCTTTCTTT. Filled out from reference TRBV3-1 and TRBJ1-1, the complete variable domain reads DTAVSQTPKYLVTQMGNDKSIKCEQNLGHDTMYWYKQDSKKFLKIMFSYNNKELIINETVPNRFSPKSPDKAHLNLHINSLELGDSAVYFCASSHRQGNTEAFFGQGTRLTVV.

This clonotype occurred many times. The chain combines TRBV7-9 with TRBJ2-7, with 10 positions matching TRBD1. The CDR3 totals 15 residues. Trimming removed 4 bases from V and 0 bases from J; junction bases left unmatched: 3. In germline, CDR1 is SEHNR, CDR2 FQNEAQ (reference sequence). CDR3 protein: CASSSRTGGSYEQYF. In nucleotides, the CDR3 is TGTGCCAGCAGCTCTAGGACAGGGGGCTCCTACGAGCAGTACTTC.

This clonotype was observed a few times. V usage is TRBV5-1 and J usage is TRBJ2-2, with 14 bases matching TRBD2. This CDR3 has 18 amino acids. From germline, CDR1 is SGHRS and CDR2 YFSETQ. Trimming took 3 bases from V and 5 from J; bases not matched to a gene: 9. In nucleotides, the CDR3 is TGCGCCAGCAGCTGGAGGACTAGCGGGGGGCCGGGGACCGGGGAGCTGTTTTTT. It encodes CASSWRTSGGPGTGELFF.

This rearrangement joins TRBV6-1 to TRBJ1-1; D is possibly TRBD1 (5 bases). Trimming stripped 8 bases from V and 7 bases from J, with 8 bases between. The CDR3 length is 10 residues. Germline CDR1 MNHNS, CDR2 SASEGT. The CDR3 nucleotides are TGTGCCAGCGGGGGGGTTGAAGCTTTCTTT. This codes for CASGGVEAFF.

There are a few counts of this clonotype. This chain links TRBV29-1 with TRBJ2-7; D possibly uses TRBD1 or TRBD2 (5 bases each). With 3 bases removed from V and 3 bases from J, the gap between germline ends came to 9 bases. Germline CDR1 SQVTM, CDR2 ANQGSEA. This CDR3 is built from 12 residues. The CDR3 spells CSVEGPNYEQYF. The CDR3 DNA reads as TGCAGCGTTGAGGGACCGAACTACGAGCAGTACTTC.